This T cell receptor beta chain comes out of a study of a mutant IDH1 vaccine in newly diagnosed glioma. Study-level background: Patients had eight vaccinations, in weeks 1, 3, 5, 7, 11, 15, 19 and 23. Vaccine dosing followed radiotherapy by 4-6 weeks, or accompanied temozolomide cycles. Broader study findings: Pseudoprogression appeared independent of alterations in top peripheral clonotypes.

Here immunoSEQ multiplex PCR was the method, and the copy in TCRdb shows in-frame clones only, minus some. Among tens of thousands of clones listed, approximately 70% were seen once. Germline V lookup: CDR1 MDHEN, CDR2 SYDVKM. V lost 8 bases, J lost 3 bases, and 8 bases lay in between. The CDR3 is 11 amino acids. The sample's time point: week 11, during vaccination. A 20-mer mutant IDH1 peptide at 300 ug was injected subcutaneously with topical imiquimod. As for this clone: Antigen specificity is unknown.

This specimen was peripheral blood mononuclear cells (PBMCs), taken from a glioma patient whose treatment included an IDH1 peptide vaccine. This TCR came from a man between 18 and 35 years old with glioma. Some clones in this sample may be carry-over from other donors' samples. This rearrangement joins TRBV28 to TRBJ2-7, with D possibly TRBD1 on 5 matching bases. CDR3 loop: CASEQDYEQYF. The CDR3 nucleotides are TGTGCCAGCGAACAGGACTACGAGCAGTACTTC.